This entry describes one T cell receptor beta chain. Per germline, CDR1 LNHDA and CDR2 SQIVND (reference sequence). Trimming took off 3 bases at V and 3 bases at J, with 9 bases between the two ends. The CDR3 contains 14 residues. The data were obtained in a study of control samples from healthy donors and cancer patients. Using immunoSEQ multiplex PCR, the repertoire was profiled, and TCRdb retains in-frame clones only, with some absent. There are some 71,000 clones in the sample; roughly nine tenths occur only once, and approximately 5.5% lies in the top ten. Material for sequencing was PBMCs. This sequence was found in a man in his 60s with colorectal cancer. The chain joins TRBV19 to TRBJ1-5; D remains ambiguous. The CDR3, as DNA: TGTGCCAGTAGTATCCTGACTAACAATCAGCCCCAGCATTTT. This gives the protein CASSILTNNQPQHF.